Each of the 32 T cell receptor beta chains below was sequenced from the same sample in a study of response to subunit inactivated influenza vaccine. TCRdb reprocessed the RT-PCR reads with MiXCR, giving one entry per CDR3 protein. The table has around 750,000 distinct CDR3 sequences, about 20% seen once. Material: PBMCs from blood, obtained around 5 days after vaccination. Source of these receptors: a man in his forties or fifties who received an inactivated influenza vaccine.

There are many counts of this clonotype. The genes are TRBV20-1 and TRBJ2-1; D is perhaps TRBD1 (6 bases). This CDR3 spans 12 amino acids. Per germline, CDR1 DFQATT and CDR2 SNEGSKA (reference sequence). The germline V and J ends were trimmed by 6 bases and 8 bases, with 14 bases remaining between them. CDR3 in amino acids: CSAPGTIDEQFF. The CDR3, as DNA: TGCAGTGCACCTGGGACAATCGATGAGCAGTTCTTC.

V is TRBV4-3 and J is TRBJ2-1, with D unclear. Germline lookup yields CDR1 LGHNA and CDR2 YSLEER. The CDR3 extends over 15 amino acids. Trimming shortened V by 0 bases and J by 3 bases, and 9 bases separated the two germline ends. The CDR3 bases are TGCGCCAGCAGCCAAGAAGGCCACCTCTACAATGAGCAGTTCTTC. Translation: CASSQEGHLYNEQFF.

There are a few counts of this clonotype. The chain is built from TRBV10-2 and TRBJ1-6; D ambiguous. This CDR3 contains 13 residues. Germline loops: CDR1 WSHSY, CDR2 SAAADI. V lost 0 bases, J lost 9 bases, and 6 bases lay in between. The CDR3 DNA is TGCGCCAGCAGTGAGTCGGTTGGTTCACCCCTCCACTTT. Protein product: CASSESVGSPLHF.

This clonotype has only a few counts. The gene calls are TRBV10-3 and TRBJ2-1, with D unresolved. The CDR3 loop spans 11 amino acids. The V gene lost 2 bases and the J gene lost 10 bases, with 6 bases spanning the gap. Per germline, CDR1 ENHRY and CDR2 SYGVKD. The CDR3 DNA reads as TGTGCCATCAGTGAGGAGCAAGAGCAGTTCTTC. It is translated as CAISEEQEQFF.

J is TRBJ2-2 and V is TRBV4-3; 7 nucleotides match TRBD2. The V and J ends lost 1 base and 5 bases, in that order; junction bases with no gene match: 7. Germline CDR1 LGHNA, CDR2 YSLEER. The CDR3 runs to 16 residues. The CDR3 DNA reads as TGCGCCAGCAGCCAAGTTTTAGGGACTACGACCGGGGAGCTGTTTTTT. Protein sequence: CASSQVLGTTTGELFF.

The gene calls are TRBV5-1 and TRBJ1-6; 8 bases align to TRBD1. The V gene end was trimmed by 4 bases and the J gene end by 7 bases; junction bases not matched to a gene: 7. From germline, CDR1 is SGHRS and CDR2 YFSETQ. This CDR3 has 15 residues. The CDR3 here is CASSDGQGWNSPLHF. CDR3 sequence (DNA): TGCGCCAGCAGCGATGGACAGGGCTGGAATTCACCCCTCCACTTT. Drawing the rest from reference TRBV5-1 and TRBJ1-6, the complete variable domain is KAGVTQTPRYLIKTRGQQVTLSCSPISGHRSVSWYQQTPGQGLQFLFEYFSETQRNKGNFPGRFSGRQFSNSRSEMNVSTLELGDSALYLCASSDGQGWNSPLHFGNGTRLTVT.

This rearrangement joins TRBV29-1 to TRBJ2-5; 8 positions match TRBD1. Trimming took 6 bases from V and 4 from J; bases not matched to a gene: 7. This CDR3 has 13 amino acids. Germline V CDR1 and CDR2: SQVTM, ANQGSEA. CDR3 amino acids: CSVDRGKGETQYF. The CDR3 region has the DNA TGCAGCGTAGACAGGGGTAAAGGAGAGACCCAGTACTTC.

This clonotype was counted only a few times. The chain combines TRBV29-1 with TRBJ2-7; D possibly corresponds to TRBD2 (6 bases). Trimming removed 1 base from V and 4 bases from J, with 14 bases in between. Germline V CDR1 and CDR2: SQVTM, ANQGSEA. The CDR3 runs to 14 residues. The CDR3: CSVEGDIGTYEQYF. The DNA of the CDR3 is TGCAGCGTTGAAGGTGATATCGGGACTTACGAGCAGTACTTC.

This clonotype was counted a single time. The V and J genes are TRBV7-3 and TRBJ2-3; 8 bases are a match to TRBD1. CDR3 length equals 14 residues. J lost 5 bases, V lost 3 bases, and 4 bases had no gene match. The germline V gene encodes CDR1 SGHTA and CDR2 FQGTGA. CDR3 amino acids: CASSFGQGGDTQYF. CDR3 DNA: TGTGCCAGCAGCTTCGGACAGGGAGGAGATACGCAGTATTTT.

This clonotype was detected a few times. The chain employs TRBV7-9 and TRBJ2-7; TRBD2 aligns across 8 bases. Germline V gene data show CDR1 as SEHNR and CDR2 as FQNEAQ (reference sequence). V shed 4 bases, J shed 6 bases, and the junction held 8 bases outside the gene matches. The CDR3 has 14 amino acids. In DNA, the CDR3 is TGTGCCAGCAGCTCGAGGACTAGCATCGGCGAGCAGTACTTC. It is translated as CASSSRTSIGEQYF.

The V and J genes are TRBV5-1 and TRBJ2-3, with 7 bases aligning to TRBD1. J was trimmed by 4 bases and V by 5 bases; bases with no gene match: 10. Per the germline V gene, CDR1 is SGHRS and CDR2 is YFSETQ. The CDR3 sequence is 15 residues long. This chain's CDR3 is CASSWGTESPDTQYF. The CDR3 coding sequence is TGCGCCAGCAGTTGGGGGACAGAATCACCAGATACGCAGTATTTT.

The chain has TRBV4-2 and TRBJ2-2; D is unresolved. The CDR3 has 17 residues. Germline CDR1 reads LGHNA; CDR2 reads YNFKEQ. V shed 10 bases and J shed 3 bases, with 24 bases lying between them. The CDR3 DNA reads TGTGCCATGAGCCCCGGGCGTGTCTGGGTACACACCGGGGAGCTGTTTTTT. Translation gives CAMSPGRVWVHTGELFF.

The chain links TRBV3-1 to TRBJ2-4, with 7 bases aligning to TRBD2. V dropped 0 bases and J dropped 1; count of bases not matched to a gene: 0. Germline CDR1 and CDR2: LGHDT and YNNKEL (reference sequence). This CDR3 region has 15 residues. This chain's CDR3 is CASSQELAAKNIQYF. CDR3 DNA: TGTGCCAGCAGCCAAGAACTAGCGGCCAAAAACATTCAGTACTTC.

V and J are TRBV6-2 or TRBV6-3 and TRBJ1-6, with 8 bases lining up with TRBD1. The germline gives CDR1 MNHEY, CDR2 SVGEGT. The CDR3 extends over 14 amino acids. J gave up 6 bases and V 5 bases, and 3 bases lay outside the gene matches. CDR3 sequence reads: CASSRQGRNSPLHF. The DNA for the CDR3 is TGTGCCAGCAGTCGACAGGGGCGTAATTCACCCCTCCACTTT.

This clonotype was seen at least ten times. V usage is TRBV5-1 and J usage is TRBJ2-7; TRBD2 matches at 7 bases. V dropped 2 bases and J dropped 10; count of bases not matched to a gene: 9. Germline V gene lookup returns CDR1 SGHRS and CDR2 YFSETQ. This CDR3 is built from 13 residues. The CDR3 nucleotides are TGCGCCAGCAGCTTAAATAGCGGGTCGGTACAGTACTTC. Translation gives CASSLNSGSVQYF.

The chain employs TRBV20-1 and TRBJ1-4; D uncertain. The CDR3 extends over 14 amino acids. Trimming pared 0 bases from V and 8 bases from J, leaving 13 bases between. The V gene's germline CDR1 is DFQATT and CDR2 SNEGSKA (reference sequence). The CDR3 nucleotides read TGCAGTGCTAGAGATTTTGGATTAGGCGAAAAACTGTTTTTT. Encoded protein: CSARDFGLGEKLFF.

In DNA form, the CDR3 reads TGTGCCAGCAGTTTAAGGACTTCCGTCCCCTACGAGCAGTACTTC. Its translation: CASSLRTSVPYEQYF. The V call is TRBV6-5, the J call TRBJ2-7; perhaps TRBD2 as D (5 bases). Trimming took 4 bases from V and 2 from J, leaving 15 bases between them. Germline V lookup: CDR1 MNHEY, CDR2 SVGAGI. CDR3 length equals 15 residues.

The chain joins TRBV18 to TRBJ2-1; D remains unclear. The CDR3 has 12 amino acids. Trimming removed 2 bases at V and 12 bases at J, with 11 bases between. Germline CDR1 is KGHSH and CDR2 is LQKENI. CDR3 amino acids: CASSPMSTTQFF. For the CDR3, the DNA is TGTGCCAGCTCACCAATGTCAACAACGCAGTTCTTC.

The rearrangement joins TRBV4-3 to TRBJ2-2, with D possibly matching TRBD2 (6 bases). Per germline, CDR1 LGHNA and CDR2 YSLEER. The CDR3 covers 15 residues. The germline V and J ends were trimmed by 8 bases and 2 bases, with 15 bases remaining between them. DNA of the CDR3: TGCGCCAGCCAGATATTGCGGGGAAACACCGGGGAGCTGTTTTTT. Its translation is CASQILRGNTGELFF.

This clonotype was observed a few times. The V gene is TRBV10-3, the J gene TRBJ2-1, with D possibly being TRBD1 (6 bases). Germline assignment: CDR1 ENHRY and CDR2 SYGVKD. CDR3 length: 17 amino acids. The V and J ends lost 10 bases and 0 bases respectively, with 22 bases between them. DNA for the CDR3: TGTGCCACCAGAACTTCAGGGGCCCAAAGCTCCTACAATGAGCAGTTCTTC. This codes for CATRTSGAQSSYNEQFF.

CDR3 bases: TGTGCCAGCAGCTTAGATCGGGGGGGTAGCGGGCGCACAGATACGCAGTATTTT. It yields the protein CASSLDRGGSGRTDTQYF. The V gene is TRBV11-2, the J gene TRBJ2-3, with 8 positions matching TRBD2. The CDR3 covers 18 residues. Losses at the gene ends were 0 bases for V and 1 base for J; bases not matched to a gene: 9. The germline V gene encodes CDR1 SGHAT and CDR2 FQNNGV.

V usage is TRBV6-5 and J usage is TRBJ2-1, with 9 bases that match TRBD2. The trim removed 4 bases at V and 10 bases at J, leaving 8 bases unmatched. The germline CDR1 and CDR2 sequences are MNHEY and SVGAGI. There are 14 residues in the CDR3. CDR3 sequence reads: CASSSPGTSLEQFF. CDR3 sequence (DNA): TGTGCCAGCAGTTCACCCGGGACTAGCCTGGAGCAGTTCTTC.

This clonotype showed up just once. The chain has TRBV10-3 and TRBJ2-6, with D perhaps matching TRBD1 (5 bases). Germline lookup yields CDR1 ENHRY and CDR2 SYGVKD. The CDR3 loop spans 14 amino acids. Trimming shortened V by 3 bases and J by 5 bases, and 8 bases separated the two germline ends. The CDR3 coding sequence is TGTGCCATCAGTGAACAGGACAGGGCCAACGTCCTGACTTTC. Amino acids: CAISEQDRANVLTF.

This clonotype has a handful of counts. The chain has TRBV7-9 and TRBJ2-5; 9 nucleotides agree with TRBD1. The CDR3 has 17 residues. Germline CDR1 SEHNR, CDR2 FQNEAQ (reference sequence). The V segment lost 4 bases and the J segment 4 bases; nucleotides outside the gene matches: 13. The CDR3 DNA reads TGTGCCAGCAGCTCCCCCGGACAGGGGACTGGGGTAGAGACCCAGTACTTC. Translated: CASSSPGQGTGVETQYF.

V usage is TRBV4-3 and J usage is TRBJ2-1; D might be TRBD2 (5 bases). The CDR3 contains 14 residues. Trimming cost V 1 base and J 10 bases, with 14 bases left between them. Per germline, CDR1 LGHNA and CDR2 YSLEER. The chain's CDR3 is CASSQVGGGREQFF. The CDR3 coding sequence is TGCGCCAGCAGCCAAGTCGGCGGAGGTCGAGAGCAGTTCTTC.

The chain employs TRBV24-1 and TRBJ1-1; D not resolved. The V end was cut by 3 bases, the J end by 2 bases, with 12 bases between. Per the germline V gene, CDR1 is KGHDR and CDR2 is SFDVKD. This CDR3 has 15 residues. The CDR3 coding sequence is TGTGCCACCAGTGATGGGCGCCAGTATAACACTGAAGCTTTCTTT. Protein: CATSDGRQYNTEAFF.

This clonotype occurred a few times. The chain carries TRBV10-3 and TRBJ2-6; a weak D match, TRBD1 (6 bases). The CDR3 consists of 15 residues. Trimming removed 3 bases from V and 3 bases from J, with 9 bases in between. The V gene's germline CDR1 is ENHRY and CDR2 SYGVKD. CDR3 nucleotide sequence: TGTGCCATCAGTGATGGGGGCAGTGGGGCCAACGTCCTGACTTTC. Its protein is CAISDGGSGANVLTF.

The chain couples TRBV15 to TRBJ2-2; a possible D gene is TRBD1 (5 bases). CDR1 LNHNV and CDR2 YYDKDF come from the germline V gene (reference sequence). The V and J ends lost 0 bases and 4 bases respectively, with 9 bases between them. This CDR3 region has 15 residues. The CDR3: CATSRDFRATGELFF. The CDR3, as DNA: TGTGCCACCAGCAGAGATTTCAGGGCCACCGGGGAGCTGTTTTTT.

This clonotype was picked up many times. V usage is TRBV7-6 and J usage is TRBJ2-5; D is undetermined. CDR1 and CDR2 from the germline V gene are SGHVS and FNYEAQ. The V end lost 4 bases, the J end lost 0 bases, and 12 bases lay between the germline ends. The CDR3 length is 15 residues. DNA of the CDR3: TGTGCCAGCAGCTGGAACCTGATGTACCAAGAGACCCAGTACTTC. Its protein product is CASSWNLMYQETQYF. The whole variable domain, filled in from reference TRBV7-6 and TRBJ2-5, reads GAGVSQSPRYKVTKRGQDVALRCDPISGHVSLYWYRQALGQGPEFLTYFNYEAQQDKSGLPNDRFSAERPEGSISTLTIQRTEQRDSAMYRCASSWNLMYQETQYFGPGTRLLVL.

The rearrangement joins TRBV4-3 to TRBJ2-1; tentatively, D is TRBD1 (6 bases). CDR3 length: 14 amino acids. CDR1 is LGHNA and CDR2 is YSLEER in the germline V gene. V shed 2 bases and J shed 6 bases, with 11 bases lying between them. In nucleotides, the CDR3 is TGCGCCAGCAGCCAAACGCACAGGGTCAATGAGCAGTTCTTC. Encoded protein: CASSQTHRVNEQFF.

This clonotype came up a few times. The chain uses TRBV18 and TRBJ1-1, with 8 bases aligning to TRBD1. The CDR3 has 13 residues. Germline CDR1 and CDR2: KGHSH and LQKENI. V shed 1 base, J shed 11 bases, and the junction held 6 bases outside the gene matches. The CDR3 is CASSPRGDRFAFF. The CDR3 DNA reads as TGTGCCAGCTCACCACGGGGGGACAGGTTTGCTTTCTTT.

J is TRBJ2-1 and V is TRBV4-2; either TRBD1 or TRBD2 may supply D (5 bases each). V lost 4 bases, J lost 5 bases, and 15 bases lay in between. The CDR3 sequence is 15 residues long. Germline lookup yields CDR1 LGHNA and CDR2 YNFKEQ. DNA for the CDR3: TGTGCCAGCAGCCTCAGCGCCGGGACCGACAATGAGCAGTTCTTC. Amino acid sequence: CASSLSAGTDNEQFF.